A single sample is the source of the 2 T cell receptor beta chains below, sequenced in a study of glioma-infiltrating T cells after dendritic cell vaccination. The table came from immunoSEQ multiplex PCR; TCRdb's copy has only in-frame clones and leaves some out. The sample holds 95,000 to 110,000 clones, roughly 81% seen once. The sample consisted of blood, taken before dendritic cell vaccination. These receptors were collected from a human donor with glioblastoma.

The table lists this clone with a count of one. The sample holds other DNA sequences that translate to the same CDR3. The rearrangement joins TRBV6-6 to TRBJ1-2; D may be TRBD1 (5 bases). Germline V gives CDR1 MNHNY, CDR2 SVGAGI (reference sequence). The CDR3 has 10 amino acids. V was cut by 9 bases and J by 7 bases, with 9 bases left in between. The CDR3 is CASRGGGYTF. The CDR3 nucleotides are TGTGCCAGTAGGGGAGGTGGCTACACCTTC.

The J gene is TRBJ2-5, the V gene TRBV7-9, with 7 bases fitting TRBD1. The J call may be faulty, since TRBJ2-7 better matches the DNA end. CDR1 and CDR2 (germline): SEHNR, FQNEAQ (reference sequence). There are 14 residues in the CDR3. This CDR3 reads CASSPAGGPYEQYF. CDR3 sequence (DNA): TGTGCCAGCAGCCCAGCAGGGGGTCCCTACGAGCAGTACTTC.